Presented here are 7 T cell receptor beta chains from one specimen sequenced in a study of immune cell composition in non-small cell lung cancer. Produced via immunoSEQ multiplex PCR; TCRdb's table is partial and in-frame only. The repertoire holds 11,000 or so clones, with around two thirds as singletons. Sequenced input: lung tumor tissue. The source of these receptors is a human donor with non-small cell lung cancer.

The CDR3 protein is CASSSGRLVDTQYF. CDR3 bases: TGTGCCAGCAGCTCAGGGAGACTAGTTGATACGCAGTATTTT. The rearrangement joins TRBV7-2 to TRBJ2-3, with a tentative D call TRBD2 (6 bases). Germline V gene lookup returns CDR1 SGHTA and CDR2 FQGNSA. CDR3 size: 14 residues. V was trimmed by 4 bases and J by 6 bases, leaving 14 bases between them.

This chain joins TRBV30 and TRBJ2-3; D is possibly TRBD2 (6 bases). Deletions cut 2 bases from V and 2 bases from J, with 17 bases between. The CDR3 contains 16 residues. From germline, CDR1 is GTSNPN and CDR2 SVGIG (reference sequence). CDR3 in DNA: TGTGCCTGGAGTATTGCGGGACGTAAACCCACAGATACGCAGTATTTT. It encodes CAWSIAGRKPTDTQYF.

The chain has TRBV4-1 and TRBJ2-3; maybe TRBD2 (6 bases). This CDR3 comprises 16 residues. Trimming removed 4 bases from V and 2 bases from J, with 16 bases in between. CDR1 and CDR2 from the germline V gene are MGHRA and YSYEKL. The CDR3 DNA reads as TGCGCCAGCAGCCTAACGGGAGCGGGCCCCACAGATACGCAGTATTTT. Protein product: CASSLTGAGPTDTQYF.

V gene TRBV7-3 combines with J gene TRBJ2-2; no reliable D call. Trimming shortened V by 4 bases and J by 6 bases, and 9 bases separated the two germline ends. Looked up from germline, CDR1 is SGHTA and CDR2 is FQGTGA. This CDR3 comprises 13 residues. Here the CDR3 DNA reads TGTGCCAGCAGCTCGTCTGCGGCCGGGGAGCTGTTTTTT. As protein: CASSSSAAGELFF. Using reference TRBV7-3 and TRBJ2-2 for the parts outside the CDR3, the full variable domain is GAGVSQTPSNKVTEKGKYVELRCDPISGHTALYWYRQSLGQGPEFLIYFQGTGAADDSGLPNDRFFAVRPEGSVSTLKIQRTERGDSAVYLCASSSSAAGELFFGEGSRLTVL.

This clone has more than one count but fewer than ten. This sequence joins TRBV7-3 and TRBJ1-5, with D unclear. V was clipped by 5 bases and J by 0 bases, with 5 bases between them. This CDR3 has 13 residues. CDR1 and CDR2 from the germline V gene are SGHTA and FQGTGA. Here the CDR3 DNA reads TGTGCCAGCAGCCGAGATAGCAATCAGCCCCAGCATTTT. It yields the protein CASSRDSNQPQHF.

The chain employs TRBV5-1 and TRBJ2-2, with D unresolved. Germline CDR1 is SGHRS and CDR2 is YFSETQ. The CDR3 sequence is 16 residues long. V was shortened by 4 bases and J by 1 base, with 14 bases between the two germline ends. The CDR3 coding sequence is TGCGCCAGCAGCACGACACCAAACAAGAACACCGGGGAGCTGTTTTTT. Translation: CASSTTPNKNTGELFF.

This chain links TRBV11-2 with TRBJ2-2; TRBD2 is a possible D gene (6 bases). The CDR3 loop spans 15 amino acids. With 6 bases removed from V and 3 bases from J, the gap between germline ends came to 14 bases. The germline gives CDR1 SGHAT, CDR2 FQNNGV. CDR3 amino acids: CASRKGSGDTGELFF. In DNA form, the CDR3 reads TGTGCCAGCAGAAAAGGTTCGGGGGACACCGGGGAGCTGTTTTTT.